The 30 T cell receptor beta chains in this list originate from one sample, sequenced in a study of cytomegalovirus exposure and HLA in healthy donors. Both 60 Vbeta primers and 13 Jbeta primers went into the PCR. TCRdb keeps only in-frame clones here, not all; method: immunoSEQ multiplex PCR. This sample's table has approximately 150,000 clones. Material: PBMCs. These receptors were collected from a woman aged 50 to 65 in good health and CMV-seronegative.

This chain connects TRBV28 to TRBJ2-3; D is uncertain. Trimming shortened V by 8 bases and J by 4 bases, and 10 bases separated the two germline ends. The germline V gene encodes CDR1 MDHEN and CDR2 SYDVKM. This CDR3 is 12 amino acids long. CDR3 residues: CASAILADTQYF. In DNA form, the CDR3 reads TGTGCCAGCGCCATTTTAGCAGATACGCAGTATTTT. The complete variable domain, with remaining parts taken from reference TRBV28 and TRBJ2-3, reads DVKVTQSSRYLVKRTGEKVFLECVQDMDHENMFWYRQDPGLGLRLIYFSYDVKMKEKGDIPEGYSVSREKKERFSLILESASTNQTSMYLCASAILADTQYFGPGTRLTVL.

This chain joins TRBV5-4 and TRBJ1-4; no clear D. Trimming took 4 bases from V and 7 from J, leaving 17 bases between them. CDR3 length: 15 residues. Germline V CDR1 and CDR2: SGHNT, YYREEE (reference sequence). As DNA, the CDR3 is TGTGCCAGCAGCCCTGATATCGGGATGAGTGAAAAACTGTTTTTT. It specifies CASSPDIGMSEKLFF.

This rearrangement joins TRBV7-6 to TRBJ2-1, with D hard to call. Trimming took 1 base from V and 6 from J, leaving 4 bases between them. Per germline, CDR1 SGHVS and CDR2 FNYEAQ. The CDR3 covers 12 residues. The CDR3 loop is CASSLGANEQFF. DNA of the CDR3: TGTGCCAGCAGCTTAGGGGCCAATGAGCAGTTCTTC.

The chain joins TRBV7-8 to TRBJ2-7; 9 bases map to TRBD1. Germline V CDR1 and CDR2: SGHVS, FQNEAQ. The CDR3 contains 15 residues. The V gene end was trimmed by 5 bases and the J gene end by 4 bases; junction bases not matched to a gene: 9. CDR3 sequence reads: CASSAGGQGLYEQYF. The CDR3 DNA reads TGTGCCAGCAGCGCAGGGGGACAGGGTTTGTACGAGCAGTACTTC.

The chain joins TRBV28 to TRBJ1-1, with D hard to call. V shed 2 bases and J shed 2 bases, with 6 bases lying between them. The germline V gene has CDR1 MDHEN and CDR2 SYDVKM. The CDR3 contains 13 residues. The CDR3 coding sequence is TGTGCCAGCAGTTTAGGACTTAACACTGAAGCTTTCTTT. This gives the protein CASSLGLNTEAFF.

The genes are TRBV30 and TRBJ2-3; 7 nucleotides match TRBD1. Germline trimming cut 7 bases from V and 6 bases from J; bases unmatched to any gene: 10. Germline-derived CDR1 and CDR2 are GTSNPN and SVGIG (reference sequence). The CDR3 totals 13 residues. The DNA of the CDR3 is TGTGCCTATAACAGGGGTGCATTCGATACGCAGTATTTT. Protein sequence: CAYNRGAFDTQYF.

The chain joins TRBV30 to TRBJ2-2; 10 bases map to TRBD1. Germline CDR1 GTSNPN, CDR2 SVGIG (reference sequence). This CDR3 spans 14 amino acids. The V and J ends lost 3 bases and 6 bases, in that order; junction bases with no gene match: 4. CDR3 protein: CAWSVGTGAGELFF. CDR3 DNA: TGTGCCTGGAGCGTCGGGACAGGGGCCGGGGAGCTGTTTTTT.

This chain links TRBV7-9 with TRBJ1-2, with 7 bases identical to TRBD1. This CDR3 contains 15 residues. Germline assignment: CDR1 SEHNR and CDR2 FQNEAQ (reference sequence). V was pared by 4 bases and J by 0 bases, with 5 bases of the junction left unmatched. The CDR3: CASSYGTATNYGYTF. The CDR3 DNA reads TGTGCCAGCAGCTACGGGACAGCCACTAACTATGGCTACACCTTC.

This sequence joins TRBV7-6 and TRBJ2-7; D is perhaps TRBD2 (5 bases). Trimming left V 5 bases short and J 0 bases short, with 11 bases between. Per the germline V gene, CDR1 is SGHVS and CDR2 is FNYEAQ. The CDR3 is 14 amino acids. The CDR3 coding sequence is TGTGCCAGCAGCCAGGACTGGTCCTCCTACGAGCAGTACTTC. Translation: CASSQDWSSYEQYF.

V usage is TRBV4-1 and J usage is TRBJ2-2; 12 bases fit TRBD2. V shed 2 bases and J 5 bases; nucleotides not matched to a gene: 0. The germline V gene encodes CDR1 MGHRA and CDR2 YSYEKL. The CDR3 loop spans 15 amino acids. DNA of the CDR3: TGCGCCAGCAGCCAAACTAGCGGGAGGACCGGGGAGCTGTTTTTT. It translates to CASSQTSGRTGELFF.

The J gene is TRBJ2-3, the V gene TRBV5-1; no definite D call. The V end lost 4 bases, the J end lost 3 bases, and 3 bases lay between the germline ends. Germline CDR1 and CDR2: SGHRS and YFSETQ. The CDR3 has 11 amino acids. This CDR3 reads CASSPTDTQYF. CDR3 nucleotide sequence: TGCGCCAGCAGCCCAACAGATACGCAGTATTTT.

The chain recombines TRBV6-1 with TRBJ2-7; D uncertain. The CDR3 covers 12 residues. Deletions cut 8 bases from V and 4 bases from J, with 12 bases between. CDR1 is MNHNS, CDR2 SASEGT, per germline. The CDR3: CASAGGYYEQYF. The CDR3 nucleotides read TGTGCCAGCGCCGGCGGTTATTACGAGCAGTACTTC.

The chain carries TRBV28 and TRBJ2-7; D gene unclear. V was trimmed by 5 bases and J by 2 bases, leaving 7 bases between them. The length of the CDR3 is 12 residues. The germline V gene has CDR1 MDHEN and CDR2 SYDVKM. The CDR3 protein is CASSNYAYEQYF. The CDR3 DNA follows: TGTGCCAGCAGTAATTATGCCTACGAGCAGTACTTC.

In regard to this clone: Compared with germline, one end of the junction differs, possibly owing to a read error. The V and J genes are TRBV15 and TRBJ2-5; the match to TRBD2 covers 15 bases. CDR1 is LNHNV, CDR2 YYDKDF, per germline (reference sequence). The CDR3 runs to 12 residues. CDR3 DNA sequence: TGTGCCACAGGACTAGCGGGGGGGCGGGTGCACTTC. This encodes CATGLAGGRVHF. Combining the CDR3 with reference TRBV15 and TRBJ2-5 gives the whole variable domain DAMVIQNPRYQVTQFGKPVTLSCSQTLNHNVMYWYQQKSSQAPKLLFHYYDKDFNNEADTPDNFQSRRPNTSFCFLDIRSPGLGDTAMYLCATGLAGGRVHFGPGTRLLVL.

V gene TRBV29-1 combines with J gene TRBJ2-5; no clear D. Per the germline V gene, CDR1 is SQVTM and CDR2 is ANQGSEA. The CDR3 is 11 amino acids. The V and J ends lost 4 bases and 4 bases respectively, with 7 bases between them. DNA for the CDR3: TGCAGCGTTGTGCCCAGAGAGACCCAGTACTTC. Protein product: CSVVPRETQYF.

The rearrangement links TRBV19 to TRBJ2-3; 12 positions match TRBD2. V was clipped by 5 bases and J by 1 base; unmatched bases: 4. The germline V gene encodes CDR1 LNHDA and CDR2 SQIVND (reference sequence). The CDR3 length is 16 residues. This chain's CDR3 is CASSPRLAGGTDTQYF. Here the CDR3 DNA reads TGTGCCAGTAGTCCGAGACTAGCGGGGGGCACAGATACGCAGTATTTT.

This chain connects TRBV6-1 to TRBJ1-5; D unresolved. This CDR3 has 14 amino acids. Trimming took 6 bases from V and 0 from J, leaving 9 bases between them. Looked up from germline, CDR1 is MNHNS and CDR2 is SASEGT. CDR3 DNA sequence: TGTGCCAGCAGCCCCAACTATAGCAATCAGCCCCAGCATTTT. It translates to CASSPNYSNQPQHF.

V and J are TRBV5-4 and TRBJ2-2; tentative D call: TRBD2 (5 bases). Deletions cut 4 bases from V and 4 bases from J, with 20 bases between. The germline CDR1 and CDR2 sequences are SGHNT and YYREEE (reference sequence). The CDR3 covers 17 residues. In DNA form, the CDR3 reads TGTGCCAGCAGCCCCCAAATCGCGACGGGGTTCACCGGGGAGCTGTTTTTT. Translating gives CASSPQIATGFTGELFF.

The gene calls are TRBV9 and TRBJ1-1; the match to TRBD1 covers 7 bases. Germline V lookup: CDR1 SGDLS, CDR2 YYNGEE. This CDR3 is built from 15 residues. With V trimmed by 3 bases and J by 5 bases, 10 bases remained unmatched. This CDR3 is CASSGTTGMETEAFF. CDR3 nucleotide sequence: TGTGCCAGCAGCGGAACGACAGGGATGGAGACTGAAGCTTTCTTT.

The chain recombines TRBV6-4 with TRBJ2-7; TRBD2 matches 13 bases. Germline trimming cut 0 bases from V and 3 bases from J; bases unmatched to any gene: 5. From germline, CDR1 is MRHNA and CDR2 SNTAGT. This CDR3 is built from 17 residues. Here the CDR3 DNA reads TGTGCCAGCAGTGACTCAGGACTAGCGGGAGTTCACTACGAGCAGTACTTC. Translating it yields CASSDSGLAGVHYEQYF.

V gene TRBV5-6 combines with J gene TRBJ2-7; TRBD2 matches 7 bases. The CDR3 is 17 residues long. J was trimmed by 3 bases and V by 2 bases; bases with no gene match: 14. Germline lookup yields CDR1 SGHDT and CDR2 YYEEEE. The CDR3 region has the DNA TGTGCCAGCAGCTTTTTAGTCGGGGGGAGTACCTTCTACGAGCAGTACTTC. Translating it yields CASSFLVGGSTFYEQYF. Using reference TRBV5-6 and TRBJ2-7 for the parts outside the CDR3, the full variable domain is DAGVTQSPTHLIKTRGQQVTLRCSPKSGHDTVSWYQQALGQGPQFIFQYYEEEERQRGNFPDRFSGHQFPNYSSELNVNALLLGDSALYLCASSFLVGGSTFYEQYFGPGTRLTVT.

The V gene is TRBV5-6, the J gene TRBJ2-4; TRBD1 matches 8 bases. This CDR3 comprises 13 residues. The V gene's germline CDR1 is SGHDT and CDR2 YYEEEE. V was clipped by 0 bases and J by 10 bases; unmatched bases: 3. The CDR3 nucleotides read TGTGCCAGCAGCTTGGACAGGGGGATTATTCAGTACTTC. Its translation is CASSLDRGIIQYF.

The chain recombines TRBV5-1 with TRBJ2-5; TRBD1 aligns across 7 bases. The CDR3 covers 14 residues. V lost 2 bases and J lost 7; bases outside the gene matches: 8. Germline V lookup: CDR1 SGHRS, CDR2 YFSETQ. The CDR3 is CASSLLQQGRTQYF. DNA of the CDR3: TGCGCCAGCAGCTTACTCCAACAGGGGAGGACCCAGTACTTC.

This chain joins TRBV2 and TRBJ2-5; 7 bases are shared with TRBD2. The CDR3 is 17 residues long. Germline CDR1 is SNHLY and CDR2 is FYNNEI. With V trimmed by 6 bases and J by 2 bases, 15 bases remained unmatched. The CDR3, as DNA: TGTGCCAGCAGCGAGGAATTAGCGGGTATGGCGCAAGAGACCCAGTACTTC. It translates to CASSEELAGMAQETQYF.

V usage is TRBV5-6 and J usage is TRBJ2-7, with a possible D match to TRBD1 (5 bases). The CDR3 has 14 residues. Trimming stripped 4 bases from V and 11 bases from J, with 22 bases between. CDR1 is SGHDT and CDR2 is YYEEEE in the germline V gene. Here the CDR3 reads CASSIGHDDFFEYF. The CDR3 nucleotides are TGTGCCAGCAGCATAGGACACGACGATTTTTTCGAGTACTTC.

This chain joins TRBV2 and TRBJ2-1; 11 bases match TRBD1. V lost 8 bases to trimming and J lost 6 bases; unmatched junction nucleotides: 3. Germline loops: CDR1 SNHLY, CDR2 FYNNEI. The CDR3 covers 13 residues. The CDR3 spells CASGGQGVNEQFF. The CDR3 nucleotides are TGTGCCAGCGGGGGACAGGGGGTCAATGAGCAGTTCTTC.

This chain joins TRBV18 and TRBJ1-4, with 7 bases matching TRBD1. The CDR3 has 15 amino acids. The junction had 1 base not matched to a gene; V was cut back by 0 bases and J by 3 bases. The germline gives CDR1 KGHSH, CDR2 LQKENI. In DNA form, the CDR3 reads TGTGCCAGCTCACCACCGGGACAGCCTAATGAAAAACTGTTTTTT. Translation gives CASSPPGQPNEKLFF.

The chain is built from TRBV5-1 and TRBJ1-2; 8 positions match TRBD1. This CDR3 is built from 13 residues. V shed 4 bases, J shed 8 bases, and the junction held 7 bases outside the gene matches. The germline V gene has CDR1 SGHRS and CDR2 YFSETQ. CDR3 protein: CASSQGQGWGYTF. CDR3 coding DNA: TGCGCCAGCAGCCAAGGACAGGGATGGGGCTACACCTTC.

V is TRBV5-6 and J is TRBJ1-1, with D uncertain. V was trimmed by 4 bases and J by 4 bases, leaving 8 bases between them. This CDR3 comprises 12 residues. From germline, CDR1 is SGHDT and CDR2 YYEEEE. The CDR3 DNA reads as TGTGCCAGCAGCCCAGGTACCACTGAAGCTTTCTTT. Amino acid sequence: CASSPGTTEAFF.

The chain employs TRBV5-4 and TRBJ2-2, with TRBD2 matching 7 bases. Germline lookup yields CDR1 SGHNT and CDR2 YYREEE (reference sequence). The V gene end was trimmed by 7 bases and the J gene end by 7 bases; junction bases not matched to a gene: 13. The CDR3 runs 15 residues. CDR3 region: CASSTGGPTVGELFF. CDR3 bases: TGTGCCAGCTCAACGGGGGGACCCACGGTCGGGGAGCTGTTTTTT.